This is a list of T cell receptor beta chains from one sample in a study of synovial regulatory T cells in juvenile arthritis. The table came from immunoSEQ multiplex PCR; TCRdb's copy has only in-frame clones and leaves some out. In all, the sample yields about 10,000 clones. The sequenced sample was Treg cells from blood. Source of these receptors: a donor between 2 and 29 years old with juvenile idiopathic arthritis. The CDR3 runs from the conserved cysteine through the conserved F or W. Not every row has a clone size; where given, it reads once, few, many or a size class.

16	TRBV4-1	NA	TRBJ1-2	CASSHPSGGLNYGYTF
15	TRBV5-6	NA	TRBJ1-1	CASSLSSGMNTEAFF
12	TRBV5-1	NA	TRBJ1-2	CASSWTGYGYTF
15	TRBV4-1	NA	TRBJ2-1	CASSLRDRSYNEQFF
16	TRBV2	NA	TRBJ1-6	CASRTGTATINSPLHF
14	TRBV10-3	NA	TRBJ2-7	CAISEGQGADEQYF
15	TRBV9	NA	TRBJ1-3	CASSAGGSSGNTIYF
17	TRBV18	NA	TRBJ1-5	CASSSRGQRDSNQPQHF
16	TRBV4-1	NA	TRBJ2-3	CASSFQPSGGSDTQYF
12	TRBV7-9	NA	TRBJ2-7	CASSLRPNEQYF
15	TRBV18	NA	TRBJ2-1	CASSQPRQGYNEQFF
14	TRBV19	NA	TRBJ2-4	CASSIGGAKNIQYF
13	TRBV5-6	NA	TRBJ2-3	CASSLTGTDTQYF
15	TRBV5-1	NA	TRBJ1-1	CASSQGTGGDTEAFF
15	TRBV28	NA	TRBJ1-1	CASSLGGTLNTEAFF
14	TRBV2	NA	TRBJ1-5	CASSNTGGNQPQHF
15	TRBV12-5	NA	TRBJ1-1	CASGSGGLTNTEAFF
17	TRBV6-1	NA	TRBJ1-3	CASSGTATGFSGNTIYF
18	TRBV10-1	NA	TRBJ2-1	CASSGGLIAGAPHNEQFF
17	TRBV19	NA	TRBJ1-5	CASSIATGGYSNQPQHF
14	TRBV7-9	NA	TRBJ1-2	CASSLGDGTKGYTF
14	TRBV28	NA	TRBJ2-3	CASQLAGGRDTQYF
14	TRBV28	NA	TRBJ2-1	CATRGLARNNEQFF
14	TRBV5-1	NA	TRBJ1-2	CASSLEGLTYGYTF
16	TRBV28	NA	TRBJ1-5	CASSSTPGPGYQPQHF
16	TRBV18	NA	TRBJ1-2	CASSPRGMGQSYGYTF
13	TRBV28	NA	TRBJ1-1	CASTRWGNTEAFF
15	TRBV5-1	medium-sized	TRBJ1-1	CASSLAGQVNTEAFF
12	TRBV28	NA	TRBJ2-3	CASSLYLDTQYF
12	TRBV2	NA	TRBJ1-4	CASSQVRQGLFF
15	TRBV5-1	NA	TRBJ1-1	CASSLPGQMGTEAFF
16	TRBV15	NA	TRBJ1-5	CATSRGLRDSNQPQHF
14	TRBV18	NA	TRBJ2-3	CASSPGQGPDTQYF
15	TRBV2	NA	TRBJ1-3	CASSKEAEGGNTIYF
12	TRBV5-1	NA	TRBJ2-2	CASKGGTGELFF
11	TRBV20-1	NA	TRBJ1-4	CSARETAKLFF
17	TRBV4-1	NA	TRBJ2-7	CASSQVGPKSPPGTLTF
13	TRBV5-1	NA	TRBJ2-2	CASSLGAAGELFF
16	TRBV19	NA	TRBJ2-3	CASSSPRGSGTDTQYF
9	TRBV6-6	NA	TRBJ1-1	CASSSQAFF
16	TRBV4-3	NA	TRBJ1-2	CASSQGRGGQAYGYTF
10	TRBV2	NA	TRBJ2-3	CASSGDTQYF
15	TRBV19	NA	TRBJ2-1	CASSIGWSSYNEQFF
16	TRBV19	NA	TRBJ2-6	CASSVPPGAGANVLTF
15	TRBV18	NA	TRBJ1-3	CASSPSGGSGNTIYF
11	TRBV20-1	NA	TRBJ2-2	CGVGVPGELFF
14	TRBV28	NA	TRBJ2-7	CASTAWGAAYEQYF
12	TRBV10-3	NA	TRBJ1-2	CAITEGSYGYTF
14	TRBV2	NA	TRBJ1-5	CASSESRYNQPQHF
14	TRBV6-4	NA	TRBJ2-3	CGAMVKTSTDTQYF
14	TRBV5-1	NA	TRBJ2-7	CASSLSGRQYEQYF
15	TRBV5-6	NA	TRBJ1-6	CASSPTQGSYSPLHF
14	TRBV5-4	NA	TRBJ1-2	CASSIDRRNYGYTF
15	TRBV29-1	NA	TRBJ1-3	CSVAAMDTSGNTIYF
14	TRBV6-5	NA	TRBJ1-1	CASNRQGWDTEAFF